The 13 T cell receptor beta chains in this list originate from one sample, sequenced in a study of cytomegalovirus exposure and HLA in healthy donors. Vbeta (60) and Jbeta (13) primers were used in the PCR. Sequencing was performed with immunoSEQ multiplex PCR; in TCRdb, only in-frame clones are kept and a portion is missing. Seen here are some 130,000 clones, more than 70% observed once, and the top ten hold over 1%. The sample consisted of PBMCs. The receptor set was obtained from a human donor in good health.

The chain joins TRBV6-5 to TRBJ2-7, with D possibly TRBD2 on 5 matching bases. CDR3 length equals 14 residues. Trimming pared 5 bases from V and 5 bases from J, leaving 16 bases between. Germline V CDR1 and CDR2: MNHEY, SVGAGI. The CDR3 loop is CASSPIGRAHEQYF. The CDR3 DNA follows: TGTGCCAGCAGTCCGATAGGGAGAGCCCACGAGCAGTACTTC.

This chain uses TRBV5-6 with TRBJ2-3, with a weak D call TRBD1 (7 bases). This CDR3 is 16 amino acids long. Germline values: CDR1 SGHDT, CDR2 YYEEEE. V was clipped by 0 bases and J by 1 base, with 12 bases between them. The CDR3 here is CASSLVGGGGTDTQYF. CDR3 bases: TGTGCCAGCAGCTTGGTTGGAGGGGGCGGCACAGATACGCAGTATTTT.

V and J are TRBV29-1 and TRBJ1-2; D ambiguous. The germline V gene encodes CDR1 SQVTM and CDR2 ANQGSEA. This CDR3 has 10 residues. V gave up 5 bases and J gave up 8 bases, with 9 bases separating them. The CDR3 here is CSVLESGYTF. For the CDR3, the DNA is TGCAGCGTTCTAGAGTCAGGCTACACCTTC.

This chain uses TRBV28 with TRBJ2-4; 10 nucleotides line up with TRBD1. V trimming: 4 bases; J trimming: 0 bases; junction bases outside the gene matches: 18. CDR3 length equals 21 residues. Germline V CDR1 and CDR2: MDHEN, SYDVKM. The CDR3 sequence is CASSSFGGTGEDGLAKNIQYF. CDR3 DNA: TGTGCCAGCAGTTCTTTTGGGGGGACAGGGGAAGATGGGTTAGCCAAAAACATTCAGTACTTC.

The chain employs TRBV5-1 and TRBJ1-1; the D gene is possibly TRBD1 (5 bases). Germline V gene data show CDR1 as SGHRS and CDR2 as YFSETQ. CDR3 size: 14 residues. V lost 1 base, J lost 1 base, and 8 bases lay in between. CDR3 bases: TGCGCCAGCAGCTTGCCGACAGCGAACACTGAAGCTTTCTTT. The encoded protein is CASSLPTANTEAFF.

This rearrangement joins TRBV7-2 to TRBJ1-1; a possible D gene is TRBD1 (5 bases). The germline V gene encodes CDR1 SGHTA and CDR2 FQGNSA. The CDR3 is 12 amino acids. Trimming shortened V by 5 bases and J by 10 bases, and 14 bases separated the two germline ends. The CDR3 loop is CASSPPGGAAFF. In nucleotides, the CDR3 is TGTGCCAGCAGCCCCCCCGGGGGTGCAGCTTTCTTT. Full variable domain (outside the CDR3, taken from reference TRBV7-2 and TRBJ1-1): GAGVSQSPSNKVTEKGKDVELRCDPISGHTALYWYRQSLGQGLEFLIYFQGNSAPDKSGLPSDRFSAERTGGSVSTLTIQRTQQEDSAVYLCASSPPGGAAFFGQGTRLTVV.

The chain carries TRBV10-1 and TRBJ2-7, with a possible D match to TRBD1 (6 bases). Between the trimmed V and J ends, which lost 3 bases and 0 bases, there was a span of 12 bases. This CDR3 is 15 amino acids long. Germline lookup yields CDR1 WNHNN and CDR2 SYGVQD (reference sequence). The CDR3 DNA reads TGCGCCAGCAGTGATACGACAGGAAGCTCCTACGAGCAGTACTTC. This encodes CASSDTTGSSYEQYF.

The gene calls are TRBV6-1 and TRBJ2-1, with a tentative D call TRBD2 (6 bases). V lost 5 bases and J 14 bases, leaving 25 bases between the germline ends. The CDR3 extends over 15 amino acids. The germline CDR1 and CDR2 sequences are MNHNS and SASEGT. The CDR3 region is CASSTTGTSGNAEFF. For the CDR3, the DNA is TGTGCCAGCAGTACCACCGGGACTTCAGGCAATGCGGAGTTCTTC.

CDR3 bases: TGTGCCAGCAGCGGAGAGGGGGAAAGGACTGAAGCTTTCTTT. As protein: CASSGEGERTEAFF. The chain uses TRBV9 and TRBJ1-1; tentatively, D is TRBD1 (6 bases). Trimming removed 3 bases from V and 5 bases from J, with 14 bases in between. CDR3 length equals 14 residues. Per the germline V gene, CDR1 is SGDLS and CDR2 is YYNGEE. The complete variable domain, with remaining parts taken from reference TRBV9 and TRBJ1-1, reads DSGVTQTPKHLITATGQRVTLRCSPRSGDLSVYWYQQSLDQGLQFLIQYYNGEERAKGNILERFSAQQFPDLHSELNLSSLELGDSALYFCASSGEGERTEAFFGQGTRLTVV.

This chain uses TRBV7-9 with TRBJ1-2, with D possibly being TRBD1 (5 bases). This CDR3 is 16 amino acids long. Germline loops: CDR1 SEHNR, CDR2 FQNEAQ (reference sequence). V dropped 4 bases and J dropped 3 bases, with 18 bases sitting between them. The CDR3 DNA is TGTGCCAGCAGCTCCCAGTCGTCATGGGGGGACTATGGCTACACCTTC. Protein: CASSSQSSWGDYGYTF.

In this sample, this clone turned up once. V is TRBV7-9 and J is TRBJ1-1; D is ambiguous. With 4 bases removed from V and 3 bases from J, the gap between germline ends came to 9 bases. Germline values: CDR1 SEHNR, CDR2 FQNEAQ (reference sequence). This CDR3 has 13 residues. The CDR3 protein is CASSYGGDTEAFF. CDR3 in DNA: TGTGCCAGCAGCTACGGAGGCGACACTGAAGCTTTCTTT.

CDR3 protein: CASSLAVSGGAGEQFF. Written as DNA, the CDR3 is TGTGCCAGCAGCTTGGCGGTTAGCGGGGGGGCCGGTGAGCAGTTCTTC. The chain couples TRBV7-7 to TRBJ2-1; TRBD2 aligns across 11 bases. With V trimmed by 3 bases and J by 9 bases, 10 bases remained unmatched. From germline, CDR1 is SSHAT and CDR2 FNYEAQ (reference sequence). This CDR3 region has 16 residues.

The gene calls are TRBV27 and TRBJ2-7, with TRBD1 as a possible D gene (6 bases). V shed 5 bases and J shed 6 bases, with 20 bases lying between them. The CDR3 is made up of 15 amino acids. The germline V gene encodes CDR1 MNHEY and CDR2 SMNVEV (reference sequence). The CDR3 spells CASSPSFRTVREQYF. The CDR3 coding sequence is TGTGCCAGCAGTCCCTCATTCCGGACAGTTCGCGAGCAGTACTTC.